The clone carrying this TCR beta chain was observed a single time. Its antigen is unknown. This sample stems from a study of cytomegalovirus exposure and HLA in healthy donors. Study-wide results and caveats: Based on reports, TCR beta sequences accurately predicted HLA-A and HLA-B alleles for most subjects.

Germline V lookup: CDR1 SGHTA, CDR2 FQGTGA. Germline trimming cut 4 bases from V and 2 bases from J; bases unmatched to any gene: 9. The CDR3 runs to 16 residues. The PCR used 60 Vbeta and 13 Jbeta primers. The assay was immunoSEQ multiplex PCR, and TCRdb's table has in-frame clones only and misses some. The table lists 80,000 to 100,000 clones, under 85% of them singletons. The V call is TRBV7-3, the J call TRBJ2-7; 9 bases agree with TRBD1. The clonotype comes from a man aged 50 to 59 in good health and CMV-seropositive. Sequencing was performed on PBMCs. The CDR3 region has the DNA TGTGCCAGCAGCTCCGACTCACAGGGGGCAGCCTACGAGCAGTACTTC. This sequence encodes CASSSDSQGAAYEQYF.